This entry lists 30 T cell receptor beta chains sequenced from one sample in a study of neurological immune-mediated disorders. TCRdb re-analysed the 5' RACE reads in MiXCR, keeping a single row per CDR3 protein. The data show approximately 50,000 distinct CDR3 sequences, with roughly 3.5% seen just once and 1.6% held by the top ten. The material sequenced was PBMCs. Receptors were obtained from a man aged 25-40 years with multiple sclerosis.

The sample holds many counts of this clonotype. This chain joins TRBV9 and TRBJ2-2; 8 bases align to TRBD1. This CDR3 comprises 14 residues. From germline, CDR1 is SGDLS and CDR2 YYNGEE. Losses at the gene ends were 3 bases for V and 8 bases for J; bases not matched to a gene: 6. CDR3 residues: CASSGGQGGGELFF. Here the CDR3 DNA reads TGTGCCAGCAGCGGAGGACAGGGCGGAGGGGAGCTGTTTTTT.

This clonotype occurred many times. The chain has TRBV3-1 and TRBJ2-5; the match to TRBD2 covers 8 bases. This CDR3 spans 19 amino acids. V was pared by 0 bases and J by 7 bases, with 19 bases of the junction left unmatched. Germline lookup yields CDR1 LGHDT and CDR2 YNNKEL (reference sequence). In nucleotides, the CDR3 is TGTGCCAGCAGCCAAGACCAGCGGGAGTTCCTTCTCGGAGGAGGGACCCAGTACTTC. As protein: CASSQDQREFLLGGGTQYF.

This clonotype showed up many times. The chain recombines TRBV9 with TRBJ1-2; 11 positions match TRBD1. Unmatched junction bases numbered 4, after V lost 1 base and J lost 8 bases. Germline V lookup: CDR1 SGDLS, CDR2 YYNGEE. The CDR3 is made up of 14 amino acids. CDR3 nucleotide sequence: TGTGCCAGCAGCGTAACGGACAGGGGGCTCGGCTACACCTTC. Translated, it gives CASSVTDRGLGYTF.

This clonotype was observed at least ten times. This chain joins TRBV6-5 and TRBJ2-1; D possibly uses TRBD1 or TRBD2 (5 bases each). V was trimmed by 2 bases and J by 8 bases, leaving 16 bases between them. The CDR3 is made up of 15 amino acids. Germline V gene lookup returns CDR1 MNHEY and CDR2 SVGAGI. This CDR3 reads CASSYGEGPEDEQFF. In DNA form, the CDR3 reads TGTGCCAGCAGTTACGGTGAGGGGCCTGAGGATGAGCAGTTCTTC.

This clonotype occurred a few times. The rearrangement links TRBV11-2 to TRBJ2-1; TRBD1 matches at 7 bases. The CDR3 is 14 amino acids. Trimming removed 5 bases from V and 7 bases from J; junction bases left unmatched: 8. Per the germline V gene, CDR1 is SGHAT and CDR2 is FQNNGV. This CDR3 is CASSPRQGRNEQFF. The DNA of the CDR3 is TGTGCCAGCAGCCCGAGACAGGGACGGAATGAGCAGTTCTTC.

This clonotype showed up many times. At one end, the junction sequence differs from germline, possibly due to a read error. This rearrangement joins TRBV5-6 to TRBJ2-2, with D unclear. The germline V gene has CDR1 SGHDT and CDR2 YYEEEE. This CDR3 is built from 13 residues. The CDR3 here is CASSLAKTGELFF. The CDR3 nucleotides read TGTGCCAGCAGTCTCGCGAAAACCGGGGAGCTGTTTTTT.

This clonotype was seen many times. The rearrangement links TRBV5-1 to TRBJ2-7; tentative D call: TRBD2 (6 bases). In germline, CDR1 is SGHRS, CDR2 YFSETQ. V lost 4 bases and J 2 bases, leaving 13 bases between the germline ends. The CDR3 is 14 amino acids. CDR3 protein: CASSPTSETYEQYF. In DNA form, the CDR3 reads TGCGCCAGCAGCCCGACTAGTGAAACCTACGAGCAGTACTTC.

This clonotype has ten or more counts. The chain uses TRBV5-1 and TRBJ2-7; 8 positions agree with TRBD2. The CDR3 contains 15 residues. V gave up 4 bases and J gave up 2 bases; unmatched junction bases: 8. Germline CDR1 reads SGHRS; CDR2 reads YFSETQ. CDR3 sequence (DNA): TGCGCCAGCAGCACCCCATATAGCGGGACCTACGAGCAGTACTTC. This translates into CASSTPYSGTYEQYF.

This clonotype was observed at least ten times. The rearrangement uses TRBV24-1 and TRBJ1-4, with D unclear. The length of the CDR3 is 15 residues. V was pared by 2 bases and J by 4 bases, with 10 bases between. Germline CDR1 KGHDR, CDR2 SFDVKD. DNA for the CDR3: TGTGCCACCAGTGATTCCCGACGGGTTAATGAAAAACTGTTTTTT. It specifies CATSDSRRVNEKLFF.

This clonotype showed up many times. The chain uses TRBV9 and TRBJ2-7, with no clear D. Germline CDR1 is SGDLS and CDR2 is YYNGEE. CDR3 length: 16 residues. Trimming took off 4 bases at V and 5 bases at J, with 22 bases between the two ends. The CDR3 DNA reads TGTGCCAGCAGCTTGAGACCCGACACCCTATTTCACGAGCAGTACTTC. This encodes CASSLRPDTLFHEQYF.

By sample fraction, this clonotype is medium-sized. The chain carries TRBV29-1 and TRBJ2-7; 12 positions agree with TRBD2. CDR1 and CDR2 (germline): SQVTM, ANQGSEA. J lost 0 bases, V lost 4 bases, and 10 bases had no gene match. This CDR3 comprises 17 residues. CDR3 sequence: CSVGEGTSGRSSYEQYF. Here the CDR3 DNA reads TGCAGCGTTGGGGAAGGAACTAGCGGGAGGAGCTCCTACGAGCAGTACTTC.

The chain links TRBV6-5 to TRBJ2-5; no definite D call. V was pared by 0 bases and J by 5 bases, with 13 bases between. CDR3 length equals 15 residues. Germline values: CDR1 MNHEY, CDR2 SVGAGI. The CDR3 DNA is TGTGCCAGCAGTTACTCGATGGGTCGGTTGGAGACCCAGTACTTC. Translating gives CASSYSMGRLETQYF.

A note on this clonotype: Because it lacks the conserved phenylalanine or tryptophan at the end, this CDR3 is likely a read error. The chain couples TRBV4-2 to TRBJ2-7; 10 bases agree with TRBD2. Germline-derived CDR1 and CDR2 are LGHNA and YNFKEQ. The V gene end was trimmed by 1 base and the J gene end by 5 bases; junction bases not matched to a gene: 5. This CDR3 spans 15 amino acids. The CDR3 here is CASSQGTGLADEQYN. CDR3 bases: TGTGCCAGCAGCCAAGGTACTGGACTAGCGGACGAGCAGTACAAC.

This clonotype occurred many times. The chain is built from TRBV6-6 and TRBJ1-5; D is unresolved. CDR1 is MNHNY, CDR2 SVGAGI, per germline (reference sequence). CDR3 size: 12 residues. V was clipped by 2 bases and J by 6 bases, with 5 bases between them. The CDR3 coding sequence is TGTGCCAGCAGTTACGAGGGTCAGCCCCAGCATTTT. Its protein product is CASSYEGQPQHF.

Ten or more counts support this clonotype. The J gene is TRBJ2-1, the V gene TRBV20-1; 7 bases agree with TRBD2. This CDR3 is 15 amino acids long. Per germline, CDR1 DFQATT and CDR2 SNEGSKA (reference sequence). Trimming removed 0 bases from V and 7 bases from J; junction bases left unmatched: 9. CDR3: CSARDSRGSGNEQFF. The DNA of the CDR3 is TGCAGTGCTAGAGATAGTCGCGGGAGCGGTAATGAGCAGTTCTTC.

This clonotype was recorded at least ten times. The CDR3 region has the DNA TGCAGTGCTAGAGATTCCAGCGGAACATCTACGGAGCAGTACTTC. This translates into CSARDSSGTSTEQYF. V gene TRBV20-1 combines with J gene TRBJ2-7; D is perhaps TRBD2 (5 bases). Between the trimmed V and J ends, which lost 0 bases and 7 bases, there was a span of 19 bases. The CDR3 loop spans 15 amino acids. Germline lookup yields CDR1 DFQATT and CDR2 SNEGSKA (reference sequence).

About this clonotype itself: A much more abundant neighbour one base away suggests this may be a read error. The chain joins TRBV28 to TRBJ1-1; no definite D call. This CDR3 comprises 11 residues. V lost 5 bases, J lost 8 bases, and 9 bases lay in between. Germline assignment: CDR1 MDHEN and CDR2 SYDVKM. CDR3 bases: TGTGCCAGCAGTAAGGTCGCAGAAGCTTTCTTT. It translates to CASSKVAEAFF.

This clonotype was observed at least ten times. The J gene is TRBJ2-7, the V gene TRBV9; D is possibly TRBD2 (5 bases). This CDR3 comprises 15 residues. Germline V CDR1 and CDR2: SGDLS, YYNGEE. V lost 4 bases to trimming and J lost 5 bases, with 19 bases between them. CDR3 bases: TGTGCCAGCAGCCCCAAGGTCGGGGTAGGCCACGAGCAGTACTTC. Translation: CASSPKVGVGHEQYF.

Many counts were recorded for this clonotype. The CDR3, as DNA: TGCGCCAGCAGCAGAGGCAGGCAAGAGACCCAGTACTTC. Protein sequence: CASSRGRQETQYF. This rearrangement joins TRBV5-1 to TRBJ2-5, with D hard to call. Trimming left V 4 bases short and J 2 bases short, with 9 bases between. Looked up from germline, CDR1 is SGHRS and CDR2 is YFSETQ. CDR3 length: 13 residues.

This clonotype was detected only a few times. The V gene is TRBV6-1, the J gene TRBJ2-1, with 7 bases that match TRBD2. The germline V gene has CDR1 MNHNS and CDR2 SASEGT. With V trimmed by 0 bases and J by 0 bases, 5 bases remained unmatched. The CDR3 contains 17 residues. The CDR3 sequence: CASSEAFGRPSYNEQFF. CDR3 nucleotides: TGTGCCAGCAGTGAAGCCTTCGGGAGGCCCTCCTACAATGAGCAGTTCTTC.

In this sample, this clonotype turned up many times. The chain carries TRBV5-1 and TRBJ2-1; TRBD2 agrees at 12 bases. There are 16 residues in the CDR3. Germline V CDR1 and CDR2: SGHRS, YFSETQ. V gave up 0 bases and J gave up 6 bases; unmatched junction bases: 4. The CDR3 sequence: CASSLVSSGRGNEQFF. CDR3 nucleotides: TGCGCCAGCAGCTTGGTCTCTAGCGGGAGGGGCAATGAGCAGTTCTTC. The variable domain in full, with the rest retrieved from reference TRBV5-1 and TRBJ2-1, is KAGVTQTPRYLIKTRGQQVTLSCSPISGHRSVSWYQQTPGQGLQFLFEYFSETQRNKGNFPGRFSGRQFSNSRSEMNVSTLELGDSALYLCASSLVSSGRGNEQFFGPGTRLTVL.

This clonotype was counted ten times or more. CDR3 protein: CASSVAGGGGYTF. CDR3 DNA sequence: TGTGCCAGCAGCGTAGCGGGGGGCGGTGGCTACACCTTC. The chain uses TRBV9 and TRBJ1-2, with a tentative D call TRBD1 (6 bases). The CDR3 contains 13 residues. Germline V gene lookup returns CDR1 SGDLS and CDR2 YYNGEE. V was shortened by 0 bases and J by 7 bases, with 10 bases between the two germline ends.

This clonotype was recorded at least ten times. Sequence at one end of the junction differs from germline and may be a read error. The gene calls are TRBV5-1 and TRBJ1-1, with TRBD1 matching 8 bases. The germline V gene has CDR1 SGHRS and CDR2 YFSETQ. The CDR3 extends over 15 amino acids. CDR3 protein: CASSLGQGPNAEAFF. The CDR3 coding sequence is TGCGCCAGCAGCTTGGGACAGGGGCCGAACGCTGAAGCTTTCTTT.

This clonotype was seen at least ten times. V and J are TRBV20-1 and TRBJ2-7, with 8 positions matching TRBD1. Per germline, CDR1 DFQATT and CDR2 SNEGSKA (reference sequence). The length of the CDR3 is 15 residues. J was trimmed by 3 bases and V by 6 bases; bases with no gene match: 13. The CDR3 loop is CSASVPGQDFYEQYF. The CDR3 region has the DNA TGCAGTGCGTCCGTTCCGGGACAGGATTTCTACGAGCAGTACTTC.

J is TRBJ2-1 and V is TRBV28, with TRBD2 identical over 7 bases. Unmatched junction bases numbered 6, after V lost 7 bases and J lost 6 bases. Germline V gene sequence: CDR1 MDHEN, CDR2 SYDVKM. This CDR3 contains 13 residues. The CDR3 region has the DNA TGTGCCAGCAAGAGCGGGATTCCCAATGAGCAGTTCTTC. Its protein is CASKSGIPNEQFF.

This clonotype was counted a few times. The germline gene is not matched at one end of the junction; a read error may be the cause. The V gene is TRBV20-1, the J gene TRBJ1-5; TRBD1 aligns across 7 bases. The CDR3 is made up of 14 amino acids. Germline CDR1 reads DFQATT; CDR2 reads SNEGSKA (reference sequence). The CDR3 nucleotides are TGCAGTGCTAGGGTTGGGACAGCCAATCAGCCCCAGAATTTT. As protein: CSARVGTANQPQNF.

This clonotype was detected many times. The chain joins TRBV30 to TRBJ1-2, with a possible D match to TRBD1 (5 bases). The CDR3 sequence is 13 residues long. The V end was cut by 2 bases, the J end by 1 base, with 8 bases between. In germline, CDR1 is GTSNPN, CDR2 SVGIG (reference sequence). The CDR3: CAWSFGGNYGYTF. CDR3 coding DNA: TGTGCCTGGAGTTTTGGGGGTAACTATGGCTACACCTTC.

This clonotype was seen repeatedly, ten times or more. This chain connects TRBV27 to TRBJ1-2; 8 bases align to TRBD1. The CDR3 is made up of 14 amino acids. J gave up 8 bases and V 2 bases, and 7 bases lay outside the gene matches. Germline lookup yields CDR1 MNHEY and CDR2 SMNVEV (reference sequence). The CDR3 spells CASSLTGQGRGYTF. The CDR3 DNA follows: TGTGCCAGCAGTTTAACCGGACAGGGACGCGGCTACACCTTC.

This clonotype was recorded many times. The genes are TRBV9 and TRBJ2-5; 10 bases match TRBD1. V gave up 0 bases and J gave up 5 bases; unmatched junction bases: 4. CDR1 SGDLS and CDR2 YYNGEE come from the germline V gene. The CDR3 consists of 15 residues. The CDR3 DNA sequence: TGTGCCAGCAGCGTAGCCGTGGGACAGGGGGAGACCCAGTACTTC. It is translated as CASSVAVGQGETQYF.

Ten or more counts support this clonotype. V and J are TRBV11-2 and TRBJ2-5; either TRBD1 or TRBD2 may supply D (5 bases each). CDR3 size: 17 residues. V dropped 2 bases and J dropped 5 bases, with 21 bases sitting between them. Looked up from germline, CDR1 is SGHAT and CDR2 is FQNNGV. The CDR3 DNA reads TGTGCCAGCAGCTTAATAGGTTCGGGGCCCGTTGAGGAGACCCAGTACTTC. Translation gives CASSLIGSGPVEETQYF. Full variable domain (rest looked up from reference TRBV11-2 and TRBJ2-5): EAGVAQSPRYKIIEKRQSVAFWCNPISGHATLYWYQQILGQGPKLLIQFQNNGVVDDSQLPKDRFSAERLKGVDSTLKIQPAKLEDSAVYLCASSLIGSGPVEETQYFGPGTRLLVL.